One sample yielded the 30 T cell receptor beta chains listed below, sequenced in a study of T cells after yellow fever vaccination. TCRdb re-derived calls from the 5' RACE reads in MiXCR, one entry per CDR3 protein. The sample carries roughly 120,000 distinct CDR3 sequences, around 7.4% recorded once. The input for sequencing was CD4+ T cells sorted from PBMCs, taken roughly 10 days after the first yellow fever vaccination. All receptors come from a man younger than 35 who received the YFV17D yellow fever vaccine.

Notes on this clonotype: Since a much larger clone is just one base distant, this may be a read error. The chain joins TRBV7-2 to TRBJ1-1; D might be TRBD1 (5 bases). Germline CDR1 SGHTA, CDR2 FQGNSA. The CDR3 contains 14 residues. V lost 0 bases to trimming and J lost 1 base, with 6 bases between them. The chain's CDR3 is CASSLAQANTEAFF. The CDR3 DNA follows: TGTGCCAGCAGCTTAGCACAGGCGAACACTGAAGCTTTCTTT.

The sample holds many counts of this clonotype. The chain employs TRBV7-2 and TRBJ2-1; the D is unclear. This CDR3 comprises 12 residues. V dropped 11 bases and J dropped 10 bases, with 18 bases sitting between them. The germline V gene has CDR1 SGHTA and CDR2 FQGNSA. CDR3 sequence (DNA): TGTGCCGGATCCGGGCCCCAGGCCGAGCAGTTCTTC. Translating it yields CAGSGPQAEQFF.

Only a few counts were recorded for this clonotype. The chain is built from TRBV7-9 and TRBJ1-1; D gene uncertain. This CDR3 is 12 amino acids long. The ends were cut back, 10 bases at V and 1 base at J, with 10 bases in the middle. In germline, CDR1 is SEHNR, CDR2 FQNEAQ (reference sequence). The CDR3 spells CAIERGNTEAFF. CDR3 coding DNA: TGTGCCATCGAGCGGGGGAACACTGAAGCTTTCTTT.

This clonotype has ten or more counts. The gene calls are TRBV20-1 and TRBJ2-3; 8 bases fit TRBD2. CDR1 is DFQATT, CDR2 SNEGSKA, per germline (reference sequence). The CDR3 covers 13 residues. DNA for the CDR3: TGCACCCTCGCTAGCGGGCTGGGAGATACGCAGTATTTT. Its protein product is CTLASGLGDTQYF.

This clonotype was counted many times. The rearrangement joins TRBV4-3 to TRBJ2-2; 7 positions agree with TRBD2. This CDR3 spans 15 amino acids. Germline V gives CDR1 LGHNA, CDR2 YSLEER. V was pared by 1 base and J by 5 bases, with 4 bases of the junction left unmatched. CDR3 nucleotides: TGCGCCAGCAGCCAAGTCGGGGGAGGGACCGGGGAGCTGTTTTTT. Its protein is CASSQVGGGTGELFF.

The sample holds many counts of this clonotype. The chain links TRBV25-1 to TRBJ2-5; D uncertain. Germline-derived CDR1 and CDR2 are MGHDK and SYGVNS. The CDR3 is 16 residues long. V lost 2 bases to trimming and J lost 1 base, with 14 bases between them. DNA for the CDR3: TGTGCCAGCAGTGAACCTTCCCCACCTCTCCAAGAGACCCAGTACTTC. Translation: CASSEPSPPLQETQYF.

Details on this clonotype: Since a much larger clone is just one base distant, this may be a read error. The chain couples TRBV7-3 to TRBJ2-3, with 9 bases matching TRBD2. In germline, CDR1 is SGHTA, CDR2 FQGTGA. CDR3 length: 15 amino acids. The CDR3 sequence: CASSFTAGGSDKQYF. The CDR3 DNA reads TGTGCCAGCAGCTTCACAGCGGGGGGCTCCGATAAGCAGTATTTT.

This sequence joins TRBV14 and TRBJ1-4, with 8 bases that match TRBD1. Trimming at V came to 4 bases and at J to 7 bases, leaving 14 bases not matched to a gene. The germline V gene has CDR1 SGHDN and CDR2 FVKESK. The CDR3 sequence is 17 residues long. CDR3 residues: CASSLSRGQIYVEKLFF. The CDR3 nucleotides read TGTGCCAGCAGCCTTTCCAGGGGGCAGATTTATGTTGAAAAACTGTTTTTT. The entire variable domain, with the rest obtained from reference TRBV14 and TRBJ1-4, is as follows: EAGVTQFPSHSVIEKGQTVTLRCDPISGHDNLYWYRRVMGKEIKFLLHFVKESKQDESGMPNNRFLAERTGGTYSTLKVQPAELEDSGVYFCASSLSRGQIYVEKLFFGSGTQLSVL.

Many counts were recorded for this clonotype. The chain has TRBV29-1 and TRBJ2-5, with unresolved D. Germline CDR1 reads SQVTM; CDR2 reads ANQGSEA. The V end was cut by 4 bases, the J end by 1 base, with 4 bases between. There are 11 residues in the CDR3. Here the CDR3 reads CSVGAQETQYF. CDR3 DNA: TGCAGCGTTGGAGCCCAAGAGACCCAGTACTTC.

The rearrangement uses TRBV28 and TRBJ2-5; D is ambiguous. CDR3 length: 13 amino acids. V was clipped by 7 bases and J by 1 base, with 10 bases between them. CDR1 is MDHEN and CDR2 is SYDVKM in the germline V gene. CDR3 in amino acids: CASKEAVQETQYF. The DNA of the CDR3 is TGTGCCAGCAAAGAGGCAGTCCAAGAGACCCAGTACTTC.

This clonotype was picked up a small number of times. The V gene is TRBV6-1, the J gene TRBJ2-3, with 7 bases matching TRBD2. Trimming cost V 10 bases and J 0 bases; bases outside gene matches: 10. The CDR3 has 15 residues. Germline V lookup: CDR1 MNHNS, CDR2 SASEGT. The DNA of the CDR3 is TGTGCCACGGGAGGCGGGAGATCTAGCACAGATACGCAGTATTTT. Its protein product is CATGGGRSSTDTQYF.

The table lists this clonotype with many counts. The gene calls are TRBV18 and TRBJ1-6; D is uncertain. The germline V and J ends were trimmed by 3 bases and 10 bases, with 13 bases remaining between them. The CDR3 spans 14 residues. Germline values: CDR1 KGHSH, CDR2 LQKENI. CDR3 residues: CASSPSGENSPLHF. DNA for the CDR3: TGTGCCAGCTCACCTTCCGGGGAGAACTCACCCCTCCACTTT.

V is TRBV3-1 and J is TRBJ2-3; TRBD1 aligns across 11 bases. CDR3 length: 15 amino acids. Germline CDR1 reads LGHDT; CDR2 reads YNNKEL (reference sequence). Losses at the gene ends were 10 bases for V and 5 bases for J; bases not matched to a gene: 11. The chain's CDR3 is CATSLGQGDQDTQYF. The CDR3 bases are TGTGCCACCTCCCTGGGACAGGGGGATCAAGATACGCAGTATTTT.

This clonotype was recorded at least ten times. The CDR3 sequence: CASSLVAGNNEQFF. The CDR3 DNA reads TGCGCCAGCAGCTTGGTAGCGGGCAACAATGAGCAGTTCTTC. This chain links TRBV5-1 with TRBJ2-1; 7 nucleotides line up with TRBD2. CDR3 length: 14 amino acids. Per germline, CDR1 SGHRS and CDR2 YFSETQ. The V gene end was trimmed by 0 bases and the J gene end by 5 bases; junction bases not matched to a gene: 2. Full variable domain (missing parts from reference TRBV5-1 and TRBJ2-1): KAGVTQTPRYLIKTRGQQVTLSCSPISGHRSVSWYQQTPGQGLQFLFEYFSETQRNKGNFPGRFSGRQFSNSRSEMNVSTLELGDSALYLCASSLVAGNNEQFFGPGTRLTVL.

In this sample, this clonotype turned up many times. The chain carries TRBV9 and TRBJ2-3; TRBD2 might be the D (5 bases). CDR1 and CDR2 from the germline V gene are SGDLS and YYNGEE. Trimming cost V 1 base and J 0 bases, with 9 bases left between them. There are 15 residues in the CDR3. The CDR3 sequence is CASSVRAVSTDTQYF. DNA for the CDR3: TGTGCCAGCAGCGTAAGAGCGGTTAGCACAGATACGCAGTATTTT.

In its sample, this clonotype was seen a few times. The CDR3 sequence: CASSYTSGAPSYEQYV. The DNA for the CDR3 is TGTGCCAGCAGTTACACCTCAGGGGCCCCTTCCTACGAGCAGTACGTC. The V gene is TRBV6-5, the J gene TRBJ2-7; weak D call: TRBD1 (6 bases). The germline V gene has CDR1 MNHEY and CDR2 SVGAGI. The CDR3 spans 16 residues. Trimming pared 2 bases from V and 1 base from J, leaving 15 bases between.

This clonotype appeared many times. The gene calls are TRBV28 and TRBJ1-1; D not resolved. The length of the CDR3 is 14 residues. Trimming removed 4 bases at V and 6 bases at J, with 15 bases between. CDR1 is MDHEN, CDR2 SYDVKM, per germline. CDR3 in amino acids: CASSSAGGEAEAFF. Written as DNA, the CDR3 is TGTGCCAGCAGTTCAGCAGGTGGGGAGGCTGAAGCTTTCTTT.

At least ten counts were recorded for this clonotype. The chain is built from TRBV5-1 and TRBJ2-1; D might be TRBD2 (6 bases). V lost 6 bases and J 2 bases, leaving 12 bases between the germline ends. Germline V gene sequence: CDR1 SGHRS, CDR2 YFSETQ. There are 14 residues in the CDR3. The CDR3 loop is CASKVAAAYNEQFF. DNA of the CDR3: TGCGCCAGCAAGGTAGCGGCGGCCTACAATGAGCAGTTCTTC. Variable domain in full (rest from reference TRBV5-1 and TRBJ2-1): KAGVTQTPRYLIKTRGQQVTLSCSPISGHRSVSWYQQTPGQGLQFLFEYFSETQRNKGNFPGRFSGRQFSNSRSEMNVSTLELGDSALYLCASKVAAAYNEQFFGPGTRLTVL.

The chain uses TRBV5-5 and TRBJ2-1, with 7 bases aligning to TRBD1. The germline CDR1 and CDR2 sequences are SGHKS and YYEKEE (reference sequence). The CDR3 has 15 amino acids. V was clipped by 4 bases and J by 7 bases; unmatched bases: 11. CDR3 DNA: TGTGCCAGCAGCCGGAGCCCGGGCAGGGGGAATGAGCAGTTCTTC. Amino acid sequence: CASSRSPGRGNEQFF.

This clonotype was recorded many times. The gene calls are TRBV12-3 or TRBV12-4 and TRBJ1-1; no clear D gene. V dropped 6 bases and J dropped 2 bases, with 10 bases sitting between them. This CDR3 is built from 13 residues. CDR3 nucleotide sequence: TGTGCCAGCAGACTGCAGGACAACACTGAAGCTTTCTTT. Encoded protein: CASRLQDNTEAFF.

This clonotype has at least ten counts. The J gene is TRBJ1-2, the V gene TRBV29-1; no clear D gene. The germline CDR1 and CDR2 sequences are SQVTM and ANQGSEA. V lost 7 bases and J lost 0, with 21 bases in between. CDR3 size: 16 residues. Here the CDR3 DNA reads TGCAGCGCCACAACACGGTGGACTACCTCTAACTATGGCTACACCTTC. Encoded protein: CSATTRWTTSNYGYTF.

Ten or more counts support this clonotype. One end of the junction fails to match germline, which may point to a read error. The gene calls are TRBV7-3 and TRBJ1-2; D remains ambiguous. Germline values: CDR1 SGHTA, CDR2 FQGTGA. The CDR3 is 16 residues long. CDR3 sequence (DNA): TGTGCCAGCAGCTTATCCAGAGCTGGCGTTAACTCTGGCTACACCTTC. Translated, it gives CASSLSRAGVNSGYTF. Complete variable domain (other parts from reference TRBV7-3 and TRBJ1-2): GAGVSQTPSNKVTEKGKYVELRCDPISGHTALYWYRQSLGQGPEFLIYFQGTGAADDSGLPNDRFFAVRPEGSVSTLKIQRTERGDSAVYLCASSLSRAGVNSGYTFGSGTRLTVV.

This chain joins TRBV7-2 and TRBJ1-6, with D perhaps TRBD1 (6 bases). The length of the CDR3 is 16 residues. The V end lost 2 bases, the J end lost 8 bases, and 16 bases lay between the germline ends. CDR1 SGHTA and CDR2 FQGNSA come from the germline V gene. The CDR3 region has the DNA TGTGCCAGCAGCTTAACCCCCGCAGGGGACCATTCACCCCTCCACTTT. Encoded protein: CASSLTPAGDHSPLHF.

The V call is TRBV5-4, the J call TRBJ2-2; TRBD2 is a possible D gene (6 bases). The CDR3 contains 13 residues. The V end lost 10 bases, the J end lost 4 bases, and 14 bases lay between the germline ends. The germline gives CDR1 SGHNT, CDR2 YYREEE (reference sequence). CDR3 coding DNA: TGTGCCCTCGGGGGACGTACCACCGGGGAGCTGTTTTTT. Protein sequence: CALGGRTTGELFF. Supplemented by reference TRBV5-4 and TRBJ2-2, the full variable domain reads ETGVTQSPTHLIKTRGQQVTLRCSSQSGHNTVSWYQQALGQGPQFIFQYYREEENGRGNFPPRFSGLQFPNYSSELNVNALELDDSALYLCALGGRTTGELFFGEGSRLTVL.

The rearrangement links TRBV11-2 to TRBJ2-7; D not resolved. Germline-derived CDR1 and CDR2 are SGHAT and FQNNGV. The CDR3 loop spans 16 amino acids. V dropped 1 base and J dropped 4 bases, with 17 bases sitting between them. The CDR3 loop is CASSLVASVFLYEQYF. The CDR3 DNA reads TGTGCCAGCAGCTTAGTCGCTTCCGTTTTCCTATACGAGCAGTACTTC. Supplemented by reference TRBV11-2 and TRBJ2-7, the full variable domain reads EAGVAQSPRYKIIEKRQSVAFWCNPISGHATLYWYQQILGQGPKLLIQFQNNGVVDDSQLPKDRFSAERLKGVDSTLKIQPAKLEDSAVYLCASSLVASVFLYEQYFGPGTRLTVT.

This clonotype occurred many times. CDR3 sequence reads: CASSVTGSIDEQYF. The CDR3 DNA follows: TGCGCCAGCAGCGTGACAGGTTCAATTGACGAGCAGTACTTC. V usage is TRBV5-1 and J usage is TRBJ2-7; weak D call: TRBD1 (6 bases). Trimming stripped 4 bases from V and 5 bases from J, with 16 bases between. This CDR3 region has 14 residues. Per the germline V gene, CDR1 is SGHRS and CDR2 is YFSETQ.

This clonotype came up many times. The chain uses TRBV5-6 and TRBJ1-6; possibly TRBD1 for D (6 bases). The V and J ends lost 5 bases and 5 bases respectively, with 14 bases between them. In germline, CDR1 is SGHDT, CDR2 YYEEEE. The CDR3 totals 15 residues. CDR3 residues: CASSYTDRNNSPLHF. CDR3 in DNA: TGTGCCAGCAGTTACACGGACAGAAATAATTCACCCCTCCACTTT.

This clonotype was detected ten times or more. The chain is built from TRBV11-3 and TRBJ2-1; D gene unclear. This CDR3 contains 13 residues. V was pared by 4 bases and J by 9 bases, with 13 bases between. The V gene's germline CDR1 is SGHNT and CDR2 YENEEA. CDR3 protein: CASSSVGNTEQFF. The CDR3 coding sequence is TGTGCCAGCAGCTCCGTGGGCAATACTGAGCAGTTCTTC.

This clonotype was recorded many times. This rearrangement joins TRBV12-3 or TRBV12-4 to TRBJ1-2; TRBD1 matches at 7 bases. The V gene end was trimmed by 6 bases and the J gene end by 12 bases; junction bases not matched to a gene: 7. The CDR3 runs 11 residues. CDR3 DNA: TGTGCCAGCAGCTCCAGGGGGGCCAACACCTTC. Translation gives CASSSRGANTF.

This clonotype appeared many times. The CDR3 loop reads CRSQGRMGGNTEAFF. DNA for the CDR3: TGCAGATCACAGGGACGGATGGGGGGGAACACTGAAGCTTTCTTT. V and J are TRBV20-1 and TRBJ1-1; perhaps TRBD1 as D (6 bases). The germline CDR1 and CDR2 sequences are DFQATT and SNEGSKA (reference sequence). This CDR3 spans 15 amino acids.